These T cell receptor beta chains were read from a single sample in a study of monozygotic twins with inflammatory bowel disease. TCRdb reanalyzed the 5' RACE reads and collapses them to one entry per CDR3 protein, without DNA. Found here are approximately 400,000 distinct CDR3 sequences; the top ten clones hold 2% to 3%. Sequences were obtained from blood. These receptors were collected from a human donor with ulcerative colitis or Crohn's disease, or a healthy co-twin of an affected twin (not recorded which). CDR3s include the opening cysteine and the closing phenylalanine or tryptophan.

TRBJ2-7 | TRBV4-1 | CASSPTGWDYSYGEQYF
TRBJ2-2 | TRBV5-5 | CASSQEKAWGTGELFF
TRBJ2-3 | TRBV6-2/TRBV6-3 | CASSYVAGGDTQYF
TRBJ1-5 | TRBV7-9 | CASSLVVGAGSNQPQHF
TRBJ1-6 | TRBV4-2 | CASSEGTGPNSPLHF
TRBJ1-6 | TRBV30 | CAWGPKGTAGSPLHF
TRBJ2-3 | TRBV2 | CASSEAGSSGRGTDTQYF
TRBJ1-6 | TRBV19 | CATGGGSYNSPLHF
TRBJ1-3 | TRBV29-1 | CSVRQGAGGNTIYF
TRBJ1-5 | TRBV6-5 | CASSDSTGANQPQHF
TRBJ2-1 | TRBV20-1 | CSADGSLYNEQFF
TRBJ2-1 | TRBV11-3 | CASSLDAYNEQFF
TRBJ2-2 | TRBV3-1 | CASSLQAGNTGELFF
TRBJ1-4 | TRBV28 | CASSAPGGANEKLFF
TRBJ2-1 | TRBV20-1 | CSATGTGTYNEQFF
TRBJ1-2 | TRBV24-1 | CATSDARDGYTF
TRBJ1-2 | TRBV27 | CASSPDTTNYGYTF
TRBJ1-1 | TRBV20-1 | CSADRREVHTEAFF
TRBJ2-3 | TRBV5-1 | CASSLATQTADTQYF
TRBJ2-6 | TRBV6-5 | CATQNSGANVLTF
TRBJ2-5 | TRBV10-3 | CAISGLAGQETQYF
TRBJ2-7 | TRBV9 | CASSVSRDRGTYEQYF
TRBJ2-7 | TRBV7-2 | CASSTDRAAGEQYF
TRBJ1-5 | TRBV30 | CAWSEGFNQPQHF
TRBJ1-2 | TRBV20-1 | CSAPPKGQGEGGYTF